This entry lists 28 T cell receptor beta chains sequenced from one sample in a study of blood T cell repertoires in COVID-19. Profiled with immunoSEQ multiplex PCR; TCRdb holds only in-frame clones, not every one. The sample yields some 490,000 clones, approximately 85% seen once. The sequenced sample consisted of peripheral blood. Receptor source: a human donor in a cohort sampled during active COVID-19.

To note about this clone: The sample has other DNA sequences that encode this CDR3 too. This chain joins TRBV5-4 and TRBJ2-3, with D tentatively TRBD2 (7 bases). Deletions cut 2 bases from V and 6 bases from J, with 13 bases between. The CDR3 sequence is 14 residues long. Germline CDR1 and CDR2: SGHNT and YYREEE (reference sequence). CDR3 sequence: CASSLGGRADTQYF. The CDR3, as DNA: TGTGCCAGCAGCTTAGGGGGGAGGGCCGATACGCAGTATTTT.

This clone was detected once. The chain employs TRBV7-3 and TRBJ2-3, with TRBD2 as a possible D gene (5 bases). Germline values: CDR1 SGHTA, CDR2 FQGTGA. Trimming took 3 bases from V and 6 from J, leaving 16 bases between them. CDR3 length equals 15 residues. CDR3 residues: CASSFSGLSGDTQYF. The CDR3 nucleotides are TGTGCCAGCAGCTTTTCTGGACTGTCGGGCGATACGCAGTATTTT.

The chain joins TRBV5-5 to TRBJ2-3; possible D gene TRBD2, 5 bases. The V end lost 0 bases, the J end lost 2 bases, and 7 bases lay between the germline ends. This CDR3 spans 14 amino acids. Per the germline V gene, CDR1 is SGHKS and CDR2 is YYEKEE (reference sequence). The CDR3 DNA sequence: TGTGCCAGCAGCTTGGCCGGGGACACAGATACGCAGTATTTT. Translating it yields CASSLAGDTDTQYF.

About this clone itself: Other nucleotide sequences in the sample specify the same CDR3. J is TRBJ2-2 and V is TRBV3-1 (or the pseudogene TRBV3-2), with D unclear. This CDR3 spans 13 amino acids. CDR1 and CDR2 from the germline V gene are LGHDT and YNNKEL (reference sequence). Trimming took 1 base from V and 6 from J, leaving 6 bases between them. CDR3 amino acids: CASSQAPAGELFF. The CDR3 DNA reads TGTGCCAGCAGCCAAGCCCCCGCCGGGGAGCTGTTTTTT.

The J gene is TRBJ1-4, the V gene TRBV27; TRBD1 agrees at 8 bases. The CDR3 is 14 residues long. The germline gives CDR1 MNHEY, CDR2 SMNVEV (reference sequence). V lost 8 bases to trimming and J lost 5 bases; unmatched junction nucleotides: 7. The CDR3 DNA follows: TGTGCCAGCGGAGGGACAGGAGGGAATGAAAAACTGTTTTTT. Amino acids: CASGGTGGNEKLFF.

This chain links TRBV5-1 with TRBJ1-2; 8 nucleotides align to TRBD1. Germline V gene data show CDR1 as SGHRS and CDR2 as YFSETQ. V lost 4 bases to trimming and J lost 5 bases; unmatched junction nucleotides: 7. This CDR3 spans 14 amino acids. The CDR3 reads CASSLGQGPYGYTF. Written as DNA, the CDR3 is TGCGCCAGCAGCCTAGGACAGGGCCCATATGGCTACACCTTC.

The CDR3: CASSIGQFQETQYF. The CDR3 DNA is TGTGCCAGTAGTATAGGACAGTTCCAAGAGACCCAGTACTTC. The chain recombines TRBV19 with TRBJ2-5, with a possible D match to TRBD1 (5 bases). Germline CDR1 is LNHDA and CDR2 is SQIVND (reference sequence). The CDR3 sequence is 14 residues long. V gave up 1 base and J gave up 1 base, with 7 bases separating them.

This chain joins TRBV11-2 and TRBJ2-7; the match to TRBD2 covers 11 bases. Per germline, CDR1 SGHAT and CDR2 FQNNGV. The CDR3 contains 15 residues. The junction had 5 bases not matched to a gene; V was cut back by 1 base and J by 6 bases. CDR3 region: CASSLVLAGAVEQYF. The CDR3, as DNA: TGTGCCAGCAGCTTAGTACTAGCGGGAGCGGTCGAGCAGTACTTC.

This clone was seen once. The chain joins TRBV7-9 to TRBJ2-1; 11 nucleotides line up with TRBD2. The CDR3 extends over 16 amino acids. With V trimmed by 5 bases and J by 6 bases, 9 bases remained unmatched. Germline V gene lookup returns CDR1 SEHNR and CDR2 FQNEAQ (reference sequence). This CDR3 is CASSPPGTSGFNEQFF. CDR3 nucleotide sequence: TGTGCCAGCAGCCCGCCGGGGACTAGCGGCTTCAATGAGCAGTTCTTC.

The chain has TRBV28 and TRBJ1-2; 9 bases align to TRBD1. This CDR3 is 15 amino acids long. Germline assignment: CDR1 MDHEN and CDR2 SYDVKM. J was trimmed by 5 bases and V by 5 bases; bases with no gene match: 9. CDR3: CASSQVRTGAYGYTF. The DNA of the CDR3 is TGTGCCAGCAGTCAAGTTAGGACAGGGGCGTATGGCTACACCTTC.

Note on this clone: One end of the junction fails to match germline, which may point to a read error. The CDR3 here is CASSLEDSGTQYF. CDR3 coding DNA: TGTGCCAGCAGCCTAGAGGACTCGGGGACCCAGTACTTC. This rearrangement joins TRBV11-3 to TRBJ2-5; tentatively, D is TRBD2 (5 bases). This CDR3 is built from 13 residues. CDR1 SGHNT and CDR2 YENEEA come from the germline V gene. Variable domain in full (rest from reference TRBV11-3 and TRBJ2-5): EAGVVQSPRYKIIEKKQPVAFWCNPISGHNTLYWYLQNLGQGPELLIRYENEEAVDDSQLPKDRFSAERLKGVDSTLKIQPAELGDSAVYLCASSLEDSGTQYFGPGTRLLVL.

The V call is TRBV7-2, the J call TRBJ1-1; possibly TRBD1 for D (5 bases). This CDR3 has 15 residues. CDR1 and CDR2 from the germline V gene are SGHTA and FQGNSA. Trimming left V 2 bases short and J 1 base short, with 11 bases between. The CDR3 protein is CASSLRKGSNTEAFF. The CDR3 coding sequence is TGTGCCAGCAGCTTACGGAAGGGGTCGAACACTGAAGCTTTCTTT.

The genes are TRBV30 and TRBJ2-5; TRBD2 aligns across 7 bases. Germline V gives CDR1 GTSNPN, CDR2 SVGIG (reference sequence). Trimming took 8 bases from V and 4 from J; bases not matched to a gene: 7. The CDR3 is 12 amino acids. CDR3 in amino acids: CARLAQGETQYF. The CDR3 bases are TGTGCCAGACTAGCCCAGGGAGAGACCCAGTACTTC. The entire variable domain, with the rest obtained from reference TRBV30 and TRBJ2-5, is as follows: SQTIHQWPATLVQPVGSPLSLECTVEGTSNPNLYWYRQAAGRGLQLLFYSVGIGQISSEVPQNLSASRPQDRQFILSSKKLLLSDSGFYLCARLAQGETQYFGPGTRLLVL.

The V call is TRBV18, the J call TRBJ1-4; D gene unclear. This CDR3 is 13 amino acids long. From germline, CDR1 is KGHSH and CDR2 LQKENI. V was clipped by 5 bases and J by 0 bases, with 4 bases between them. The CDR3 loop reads CASSSATNEKLFF. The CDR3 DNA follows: TGTGCCAGCTCATCAGCAACTAATGAAAAACTGTTTTTT. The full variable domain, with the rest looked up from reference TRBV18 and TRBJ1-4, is NAGVMQNPRHLVRRRGQEARLRCSPMKGHSHVYWYRQLPEEGLKFMVYLQKENIIDESGMPKERFSAEFPKEGPSILRIQQVVRGDSAAYFCASSSATNEKLFFGSGTQLSVL.

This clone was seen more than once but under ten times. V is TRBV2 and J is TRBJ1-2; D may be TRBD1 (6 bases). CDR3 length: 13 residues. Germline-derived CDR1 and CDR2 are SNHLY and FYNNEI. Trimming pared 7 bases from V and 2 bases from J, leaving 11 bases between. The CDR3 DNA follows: TGTGCCAGCACGACAGGACTCAACTATGGCTACACCTTC. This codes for CASTTGLNYGYTF.

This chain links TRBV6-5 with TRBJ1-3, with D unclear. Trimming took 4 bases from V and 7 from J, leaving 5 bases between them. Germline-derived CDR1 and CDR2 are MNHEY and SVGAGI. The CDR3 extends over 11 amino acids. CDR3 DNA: TGTGCCAGCAGTTTAGAGAACACCATATATTTT. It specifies CASSLENTIYF.

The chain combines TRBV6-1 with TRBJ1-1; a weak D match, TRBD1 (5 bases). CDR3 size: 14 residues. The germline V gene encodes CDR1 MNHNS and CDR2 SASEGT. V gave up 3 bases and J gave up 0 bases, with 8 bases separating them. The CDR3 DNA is TGTGCCAGCAGTGATGCAGGGATGAACACTGAAGCTTTCTTT. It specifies CASSDAGMNTEAFF.

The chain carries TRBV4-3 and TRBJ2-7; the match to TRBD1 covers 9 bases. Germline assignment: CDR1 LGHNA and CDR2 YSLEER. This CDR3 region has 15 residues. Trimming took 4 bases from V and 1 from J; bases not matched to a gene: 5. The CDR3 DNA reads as TGCGCCAGCAGCCCCGGGACAGGGACTTCCTACGAGCAGTACTTC. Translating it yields CASSPGTGTSYEQYF.

The CDR3 protein is CASGLVYSAGDEKLFF. Written as DNA, the CDR3 is TGTGCTAGTGGTTTGGTCTACAGCGCGGGAGATGAAAAACTGTTTTTT. This sequence joins TRBV12-5 and TRBJ1-4; the D is unclear. Trimming pared 0 bases from V and 6 bases from J, leaving 14 bases between. The CDR3 has 16 amino acids. Germline V gene lookup returns CDR1 LGHNT and CDR2 FRNRAP.

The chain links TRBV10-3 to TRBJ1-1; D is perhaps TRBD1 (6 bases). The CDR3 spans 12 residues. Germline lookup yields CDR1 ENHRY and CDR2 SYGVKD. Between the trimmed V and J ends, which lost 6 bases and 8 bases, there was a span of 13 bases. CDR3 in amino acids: CAIRTGQREAFF. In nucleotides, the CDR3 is TGTGCCATCAGAACTGGACAGAGAGAAGCTTTCTTT.

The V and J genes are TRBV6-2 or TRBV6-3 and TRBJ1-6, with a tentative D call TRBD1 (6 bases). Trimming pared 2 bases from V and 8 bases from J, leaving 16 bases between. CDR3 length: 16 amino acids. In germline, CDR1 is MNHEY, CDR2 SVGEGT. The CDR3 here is CASSYPPQGWYSPLHF. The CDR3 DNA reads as TGTGCCAGCAGTTACCCCCCGCAGGGGTGGTATTCACCCCTCCACTTT.

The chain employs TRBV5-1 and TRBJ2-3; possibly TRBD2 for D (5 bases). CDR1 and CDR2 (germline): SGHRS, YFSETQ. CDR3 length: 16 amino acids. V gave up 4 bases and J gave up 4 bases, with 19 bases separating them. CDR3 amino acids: CASSATDGVFSDTQYF. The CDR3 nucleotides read TGCGCCAGCAGCGCCACCGACGGGGTTTTTTCAGATACGCAGTATTTT.

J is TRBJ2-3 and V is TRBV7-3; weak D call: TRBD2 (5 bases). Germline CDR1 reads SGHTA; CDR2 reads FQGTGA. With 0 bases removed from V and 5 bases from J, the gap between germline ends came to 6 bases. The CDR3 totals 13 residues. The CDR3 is CASSLTREDTQYF. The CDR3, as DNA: TGTGCCAGCAGCTTAACCCGGGAAGATACGCAGTATTTT.

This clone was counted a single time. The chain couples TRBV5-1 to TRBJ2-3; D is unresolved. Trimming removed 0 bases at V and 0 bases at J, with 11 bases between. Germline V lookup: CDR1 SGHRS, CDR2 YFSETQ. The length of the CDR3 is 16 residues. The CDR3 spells CASSLEIQSSTDTQYF. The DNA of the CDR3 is TGCGCCAGCAGCTTGGAAATACAGTCTAGCACAGATACGCAGTATTTT.

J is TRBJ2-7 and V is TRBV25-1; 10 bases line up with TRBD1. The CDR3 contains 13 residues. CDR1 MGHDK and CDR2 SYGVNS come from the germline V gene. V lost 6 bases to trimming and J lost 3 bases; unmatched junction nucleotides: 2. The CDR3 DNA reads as TGTGCCAGCAGAGGACAGGGGGACTACGAGCAGTACTTC. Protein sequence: CASRGQGDYEQYF.

CDR3 nucleotide sequence: TGTGCATCGTACTCCTACAATGAGCAGTTCTTC. Translating gives CASYSYNEQFF. V usage is TRBV6-1 and J usage is TRBJ2-1; D not certain. The CDR3 totals 11 residues. The germline V gene has CDR1 MNHNS and CDR2 SASEGT.

DNA for the CDR3: TGTGCCAGCAGCCTGGCTGGCAGGGAGGAAGTTAATGGCTACACCTTC. This codes for CASSLAGREEVNGYTF. The chain is built from TRBV5-5 and TRBJ1-2; D possibly corresponds to TRBD1 (5 bases). Germline V gene data show CDR1 as SGHKS and CDR2 as YYEKEE (reference sequence). Trimming removed 4 bases from V and 6 bases from J, with 22 bases in between. This CDR3 is built from 16 residues.

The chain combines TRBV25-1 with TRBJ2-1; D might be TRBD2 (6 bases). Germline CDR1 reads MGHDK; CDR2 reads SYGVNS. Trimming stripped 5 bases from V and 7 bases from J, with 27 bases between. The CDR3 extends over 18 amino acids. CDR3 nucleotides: TGTGCCAGCAGTACCGATTCATTCCCGGGGAGGACGTGGAATGAGCAGTTCTTC. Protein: CASSTDSFPGRTWNEQFF.